This TCR beta chain originates from a study of cytomegalovirus exposure and HLA in healthy donors. Study context: Earlier sequencing of 150 million to 200 million T cells yielded approximately 120 million unique TCR beta sequences. Notes on the study in general: The authors listed around 150 TCR beta chains as cytomegalovirus-associated. In presence/absence analyses, roughly uniform sequencing depth across donors was assumed. Within a later analysis, the majority of CMV-associated TCR beta chains appeared HLA-restricted.

Of note for this clone: Its antigen is undetermined.

Germline loops: CDR1 LNHDA, CDR2 SQIVND (reference sequence). Trimming shortened V by 3 bases and J by 10 bases, and 10 bases separated the two germline ends. The CDR3 has 12 residues. PCR used 60 Vbeta primers and 13 Jbeta primers. The protocol was immunoSEQ multiplex PCR, while the TCRdb copy is restricted to in-frame clones and leaves out a portion. This table has some 52,000 clones, around 72% appearing once. The receptor was derived from a young man in good health and CMV-seronegative. Sequencing used PBMCs. The V call is TRBV19, the J call TRBJ2-1; perhaps TRBD2 as D (6 bases). This CDR3 is CASSMRRDEQFF. The DNA for the CDR3 is TGTGCCAGTAGTATGAGGAGGGACGAGCAGTTCTTC.